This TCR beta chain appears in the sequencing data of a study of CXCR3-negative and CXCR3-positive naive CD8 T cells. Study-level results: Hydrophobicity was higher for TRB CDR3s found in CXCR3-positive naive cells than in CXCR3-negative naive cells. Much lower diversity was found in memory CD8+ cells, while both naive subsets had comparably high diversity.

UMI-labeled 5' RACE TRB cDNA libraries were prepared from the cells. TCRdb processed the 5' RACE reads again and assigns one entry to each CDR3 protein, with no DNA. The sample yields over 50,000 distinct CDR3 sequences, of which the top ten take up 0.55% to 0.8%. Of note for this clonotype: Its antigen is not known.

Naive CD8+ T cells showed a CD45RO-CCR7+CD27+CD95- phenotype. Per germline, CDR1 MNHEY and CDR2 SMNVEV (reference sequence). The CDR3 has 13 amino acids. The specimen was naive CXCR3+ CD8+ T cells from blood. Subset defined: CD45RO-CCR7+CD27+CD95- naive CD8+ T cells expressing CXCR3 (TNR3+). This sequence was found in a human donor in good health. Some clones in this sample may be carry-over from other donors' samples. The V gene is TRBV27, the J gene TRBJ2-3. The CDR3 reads CASSLGWADTQYF.